This T cell receptor beta chain was captured in a study of blood T cell repertoires in COVID-19 (dated by TCRdb to the early 2020s). The study in broad terms: Collaborator samples came from the United States, Italy and Spain and covered acute and convalescent phases of COVID-19. The prospective study material was composed of cDNA or gDNA derived from T cells, B-cell-depleted T cells, or PBMCs. Subjects who had been exposed to COVID-19, were actively infected with it, or had recovered from it provided the deeply sampled blood TCRbeta repertoires that made up the dataset. A freely available public database, intended as a resource for researchers studying the immune response to SARS-CoV-2, is where the repertoires were released. The samples were drawn from two sources: the first 160 participants of the ongoing ImmuneRACE study, and 1,200 or so subjects contributed by 6 global collaborators. The sample metadata nearly always contained a de-identified subject ID, COVID-19 status, age in years and sex. Where HLA class I and class II types were available, the types were taken from metadata supplied by the sample provider, not from assay-based typing. The investigation overall reported the following: The amount of clinical and demographic metadata varied by source and participant and was provided uncurated.

CDR1 and CDR2, per the germline V gene, are SGHTA and FQGNSA. The CDR3 runs 16 amino acids, cysteine and phenylalanine included. The only DNA kept is the CDR3, 48 bases in frame from the first base. From V the trimming removes 2 bases and from J it removes 4 bases, while the gene matches leave 7 bases of the junction unaccounted for. TCRbeta CDR3 regions were amplified from genomic DNA using the immunoSEQ Assay, a bias-controlled multiplex PCR. In the paper's pipeline: The number of nucleated cells in each sample was estimated from the amplification of reference gene primers within the assay. Sequence reads were collapsed and filtered to measure the absolute abundance of every unique TCRbeta CDR3 rearrangement. For each sample, productive Simpson clonality was calculated as the square root of Simpson's diversity index over productive rearrangements. Sourced from immuneACCESS, this table was stored by TCRdb with only in-frame sequences that have V and J called. A share of the clones is absent; for the studies checked, an unresolved V gene accounts for under half, and the remainder has no known explanation. For V, J and clone size, that table is used; D and trimming come from the DNA. In all, the sample holds about 120,000 clones, and around 76% of those were seen once. Roughly 5% of the sample comes from the top ten.

Whole blood was collected in K2EDTA tubes by collaborating institutions according to the institutions' own protocols. For TCRbeta analysis, collaborators shipped samples in one of three forms: frozen whole blood, isolated PBMCs, or DNA extracted from either of those sample types. In this sample, this clone turned up once. The antigen this receptor binds is unknown. It has no much larger one-base neighbor in the sample; base qualities were not kept. The sample comprised peripheral blood. This chain joins TRBV7-2 to TRBJ2-7, with 11 bases aligning to TRBD2. The clonotype comes from a man aged 55-75 years with acute or convalescent COVID-19. CDR3 loop: CASSLFATSGGYEQYF. The nucleotides read TGTGCCAGCAGCTTATTTGCAACTAGCGGGGGTTACGAGCAGTACTTC.